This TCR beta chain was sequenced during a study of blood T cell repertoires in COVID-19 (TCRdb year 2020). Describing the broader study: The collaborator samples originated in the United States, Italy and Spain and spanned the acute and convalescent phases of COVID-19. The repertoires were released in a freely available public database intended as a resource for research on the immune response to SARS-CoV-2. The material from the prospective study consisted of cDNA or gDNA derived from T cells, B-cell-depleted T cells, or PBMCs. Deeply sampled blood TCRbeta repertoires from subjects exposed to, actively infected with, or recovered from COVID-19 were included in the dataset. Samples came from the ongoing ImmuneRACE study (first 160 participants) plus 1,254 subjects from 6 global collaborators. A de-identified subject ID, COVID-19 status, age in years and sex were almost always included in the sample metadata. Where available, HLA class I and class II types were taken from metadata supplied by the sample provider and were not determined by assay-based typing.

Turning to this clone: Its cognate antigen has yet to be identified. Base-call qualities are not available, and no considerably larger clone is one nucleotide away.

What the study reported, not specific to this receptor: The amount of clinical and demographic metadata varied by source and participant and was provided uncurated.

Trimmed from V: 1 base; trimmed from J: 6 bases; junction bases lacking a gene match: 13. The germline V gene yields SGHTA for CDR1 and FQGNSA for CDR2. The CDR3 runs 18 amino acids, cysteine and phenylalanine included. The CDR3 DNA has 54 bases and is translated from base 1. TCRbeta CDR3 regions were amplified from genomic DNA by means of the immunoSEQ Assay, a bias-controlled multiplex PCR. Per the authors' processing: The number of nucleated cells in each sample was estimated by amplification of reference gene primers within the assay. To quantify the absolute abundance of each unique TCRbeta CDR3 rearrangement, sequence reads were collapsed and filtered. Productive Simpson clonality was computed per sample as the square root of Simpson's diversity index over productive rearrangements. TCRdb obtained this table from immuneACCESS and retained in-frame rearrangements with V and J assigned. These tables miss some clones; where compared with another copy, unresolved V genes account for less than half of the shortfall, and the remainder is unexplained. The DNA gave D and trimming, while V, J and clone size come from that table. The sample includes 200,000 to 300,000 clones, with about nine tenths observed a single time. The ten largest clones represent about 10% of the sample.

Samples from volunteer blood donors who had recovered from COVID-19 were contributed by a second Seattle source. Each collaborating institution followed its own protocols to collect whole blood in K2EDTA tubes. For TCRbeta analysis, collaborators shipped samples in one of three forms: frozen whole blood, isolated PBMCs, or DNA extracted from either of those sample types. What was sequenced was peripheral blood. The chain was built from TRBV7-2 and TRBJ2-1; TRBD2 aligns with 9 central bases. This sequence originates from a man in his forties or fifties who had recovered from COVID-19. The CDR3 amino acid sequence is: CASSLGPAGLALVNEQFF. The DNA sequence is TGTGCCAGCAGCTTAGGGCCCGCTGGACTAGCGTTGGTCAATGAGCAGTTCTTC.